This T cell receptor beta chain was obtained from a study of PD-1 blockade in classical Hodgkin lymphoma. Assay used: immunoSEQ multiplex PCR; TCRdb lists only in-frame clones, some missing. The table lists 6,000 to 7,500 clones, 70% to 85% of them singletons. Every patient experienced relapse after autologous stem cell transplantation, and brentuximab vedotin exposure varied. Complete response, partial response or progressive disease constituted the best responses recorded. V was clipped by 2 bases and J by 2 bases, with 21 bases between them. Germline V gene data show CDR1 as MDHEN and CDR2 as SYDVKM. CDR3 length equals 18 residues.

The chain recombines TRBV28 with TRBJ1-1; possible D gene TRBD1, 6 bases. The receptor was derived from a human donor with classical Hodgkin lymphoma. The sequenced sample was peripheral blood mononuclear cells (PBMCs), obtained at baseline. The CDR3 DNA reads TGTGCCAGCAGTTTAAGGCTTTCGGCACGACAGGTCAACACTGAAGCTTTCTTT. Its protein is CASSLRLSARQVNTEAFF.